Listed here are 16 T cell receptor beta chains from one sample, sequenced in a study of lymphopenia after photon versus proton radiotherapy (dated by TCRdb to about 2019). Libraries were made using the immunoSEQ multiplex PCR assay. TCRdb re-hosts the immuneACCESS table, in-frame sequences only. Its copies lack some clones; in the studies checked, an unresolved V gene accounts for under half of them, and the cause for the rest is not known. The sample table lists some 55,000 clones, around 87% of them with a count of one. The top ten clonotypes cover 2% to 3% of the sample. This specimen consisted of peripheral blood, obtained from a patient treated with photon-based radiotherapy. All receptors derive from a man aged 35 to 55 with gastric cancer.

The chain has TRBV5-4 and TRBJ2-3; 11 bases are a match to TRBD2. This CDR3 has 15 residues. V trimming: 4 bases; J trimming: 2 bases; junction bases outside the gene matches: 3. Germline V lookup: CDR1 SGHNT, CDR2 YYREEE (reference sequence). The CDR3 DNA follows: TGTGCCAGCAGCCTGACTAGCGGGAACACAGATACGCAGTATTTT. It is translated as CASSLTSGNTDTQYF.

The CDR3 DNA follows: TGCGCCAGCAGCCAACCGACGGTCGACACAGATACGCAGTATTTT. It encodes CASSQPTVDTDTQYF. The chain has TRBV4-1 and TRBJ2-3; D unresolved. Germline values: CDR1 MGHRA, CDR2 YSYEKL. This CDR3 spans 15 amino acids. Trimming shortened V by 2 bases and J by 2 bases, and 11 bases separated the two germline ends.

The CDR3 coding sequence is TGTGCCAGCAACACCCCTTCCGGGGGCTACACCGGGGAGCTGTTTTTT. Translation gives CASNTPSGGYTGELFF. V usage is TRBV6-6 and J usage is TRBJ2-2, with D perhaps being TRBD1 or TRBD2 (6 bases each). This CDR3 is 16 amino acids long. V was cut by 7 bases and J by 3 bases, with 18 bases left in between. The germline V gene encodes CDR1 MNHNY and CDR2 SVGAGI (reference sequence).

The chain employs TRBV29-1 and TRBJ2-5; D uncertain. The CDR3 covers 13 residues. The germline gives CDR1 SQVTM, CDR2 ANQGSEA. Trimming removed 0 bases at V and 2 bases at J, with 7 bases between. The CDR3 DNA follows: TGCAGCGTTGAAGACAGTCGGCAAGAGACCCAGTACTTC. This translates into CSVEDSRQETQYF.

This clone has only one observation. The chain has TRBV5-6 and TRBJ1-5, with D perhaps matching TRBD1 (5 bases). Germline CDR1 reads SGHDT; CDR2 reads YYEEEE. The CDR3 loop spans 14 amino acids. Trimming stripped 3 bases from V and 4 bases from J, with 11 bases between. CDR3 residues: CASSSWGGNQPQHF. The DNA of the CDR3 is TGTGCCAGCAGCTCCTGGGGGGGAAATCAGCCCCAGCATTTT.

The chain combines TRBV9 with TRBJ1-2; D is perhaps TRBD1 (6 bases). The CDR3 extends over 16 amino acids. Per the germline V gene, CDR1 is SGDLS and CDR2 is YYNGEE. V was clipped by 0 bases and J by 4 bases, with 16 bases between them. This CDR3 reads CASSVGVGASSYGYTF. As DNA, the CDR3 is TGTGCCAGCAGCGTAGGGGTGGGGGCGTCAAGCTATGGCTACACCTTC. The full variable domain, rest sourced from reference TRBV9 and TRBJ1-2, is DSGVTQTPKHLITATGQRVTLRCSPRSGDLSVYWYQQSLDQGLQFLIQYYNGEERAKGNILERFSAQQFPDLHSELNLSSLELGDSALYFCASSVGVGASSYGYTFGSGTRLTVV.

This chain uses TRBV4-2 with TRBJ1-2; D gene ambiguous. V gave up 4 bases and J gave up 4 bases, with 13 bases separating them. The CDR3 totals 14 residues. Germline V gene sequence: CDR1 LGHNA, CDR2 YNFKEQ. The CDR3, as DNA: TGTGCCAGCAGCCCCCAGGTGGGCCCCTATGGCTACACCTTC. Protein product: CASSPQVGPYGYTF.

The V call is TRBV25-1, the J call TRBJ1-2; the D gene is possibly TRBD1 (6 bases). This CDR3 region has 13 residues. V was shortened by 4 bases and J by 8 bases, with 14 bases between the two germline ends. CDR1 MGHDK and CDR2 SYGVNS come from the germline V gene. The CDR3 region is CASSATGPRGYTF. For the CDR3, the DNA is TGTGCCAGCAGTGCGACAGGTCCCCGGGGCTACACCTTC.

The chain carries TRBV19 and TRBJ1-3; no reliable D call. This CDR3 is 15 amino acids long. Germline CDR1 reads LNHDA; CDR2 reads SQIVND (reference sequence). Between the trimmed V and J ends, which lost 5 bases and 0 bases, there was a span of 11 bases. CDR3 DNA sequence: TGTGCCAGTAGTGGAGGGAGTGGCTCTGGAAACACCATATATTTT. Translating it yields CASSGGSGSGNTIYF.

This chain uses TRBV10-3 with TRBJ2-3; TRBD2 matches 9 bases. Germline lookup yields CDR1 ENHRY and CDR2 SYGVKD. This CDR3 has 15 residues. V was clipped by 5 bases and J by 4 bases; unmatched bases: 7. The CDR3 loop is CAISPAGGPADTQYF. In DNA, the CDR3 is TGTGCCATCAGTCCAGCGGGGGGCCCCGCAGATACGCAGTATTTT.

The CDR3, as DNA: TGTGCCACCAGCAGGGGACAGGGTAAGGGCTACGAGCAGTACTTC. It yields the protein CATSRGQGKGYEQYF. The rearrangement joins TRBV15 to TRBJ2-7; the match to TRBD1 covers 9 bases. Germline assignment: CDR1 LNHNV and CDR2 YYDKDF (reference sequence). This CDR3 is 15 amino acids long. The V gene end was trimmed by 3 bases and the J gene end by 3 bases; junction bases not matched to a gene: 6.

The chain is built from TRBV30 and TRBJ2-5; a possible D gene is TRBD1 (6 bases). The J call may be mistaken, given a closer DNA end match to TRBJ2-7. Per the germline V gene, CDR1 is GTSNPN and CDR2 is SVGIG (reference sequence). This CDR3 contains 14 residues. The CDR3 protein is CAWSVTGYSYEQYF. The CDR3 DNA reads as TGTGCCTGGAGTGTGACAGGTTACTCCTACGAGCAGTACTTC.

Only one count was recorded for this clone. This chain joins TRBV10-3 and TRBJ1-3; D is perhaps TRBD1 (5 bases). The ends were cut back, 2 bases at V and 3 bases at J, with 14 bases in the middle. The V gene's germline CDR1 is ENHRY and CDR2 SYGVKD. The CDR3 sequence is 16 residues long. The CDR3 loop is CAISEPLQGGGNTIYF. The CDR3, as DNA: TGTGCCATCAGTGAGCCGCTGCAGGGAGGTGGAAACACCATATATTTT.

V and J are TRBV2 and TRBJ1-1; the D is unclear. The CDR3 consists of 13 residues. V lost 4 bases and J lost 8, with 14 bases in between. The germline CDR1 and CDR2 sequences are SNHLY and FYNNEI. CDR3 coding DNA: TGTGCCAGCAGTGGAAGCAGGAGTGGAGAAGCTTTCTTT. It encodes CASSGSRSGEAFF.

The chain joins TRBV25-1 to TRBJ2-5; TRBD1 might be the D (6 bases). The CDR3 runs 15 residues. Per the germline V gene, CDR1 is MGHDK and CDR2 is SYGVNS. V dropped 3 bases and J dropped 8 bases, with 19 bases sitting between them. CDR3 sequence (DNA): TGTGCCAGCAGTGACCCGGTGTGGGGGCCCCTTACCCAGTACTTC. It is translated as CASSDPVWGPLTQYF.

The V call is TRBV2, the J call TRBJ2-3, with 10 bases fitting TRBD1. Unmatched junction bases numbered 6, after V lost 6 bases and J lost 3 bases. This CDR3 is built from 15 residues. Germline V gene lookup returns CDR1 SNHLY and CDR2 FYNNEI. The CDR3 sequence: CASRKGQGSTDTQYF. DNA of the CDR3: TGTGCCAGCAGGAAGGGACAGGGGAGTACAGATACGCAGTATTTT.